Included here is one T cell receptor beta chain sequence, with context. Its specificity is not known. Treatment here: about 20 received Ad26.COV2.S at low or high dose, single or two shots; 5 received placebo; per-sample allocation not given. Samples were taken on day 63 after the first vaccine or placebo injection. Produced via immunoSEQ multiplex PCR; TCRdb's table is partial and in-frame only. This table holds about 480,000 clones, around 85% found once. These data come from a study of Ad26.COV2.S vaccination and SARS-CoV-2 variants. Overall study: Donor got 5x10^10 or 1x10^11 viral particles of Ad26.COV2.S.

Germline V gene lookup returns CDR1 SGHNT and CDR2 YYREEE (reference sequence). V was pared by 4 bases and J by 0 bases, with 10 bases between. This CDR3 has 15 residues. Overall study results and limits: From the TCR breadth and depth analyses, total T cell responses may have been underestimated. Post-vaccination breadth of spike-specific CD8+ and CD4+ T cell responses was reportedly substantial.

This chain connects TRBV5-4 to TRBJ2-2, with D possibly being TRBD2 (6 bases). The receptor was derived from a person aged 18-60 years who received the Ad26.COV2.S COVID-19 vaccine or a placebo. Sequenced material: peripheral blood, taken in a trial of Ad26.COV2.S vaccine versus placebo. The CDR3 nucleotides are TGTGCCAGCAGCCCAACTAGCACGAACACCGGGGAGCTGTTTTTT. Its protein product is CASSPTSTNTGELFF. Full variable domain (remainder filled in from reference TRBV5-4 and TRBJ2-2): ETGVTQSPTHLIKTRGQQVTLRCSSQSGHNTVSWYQQALGQGPQFIFQYYREEENGRGNFPPRFSGLQFPNYSSELNVNALELDDSALYLCASSPTSTNTGELFFGEGSRLTVL.